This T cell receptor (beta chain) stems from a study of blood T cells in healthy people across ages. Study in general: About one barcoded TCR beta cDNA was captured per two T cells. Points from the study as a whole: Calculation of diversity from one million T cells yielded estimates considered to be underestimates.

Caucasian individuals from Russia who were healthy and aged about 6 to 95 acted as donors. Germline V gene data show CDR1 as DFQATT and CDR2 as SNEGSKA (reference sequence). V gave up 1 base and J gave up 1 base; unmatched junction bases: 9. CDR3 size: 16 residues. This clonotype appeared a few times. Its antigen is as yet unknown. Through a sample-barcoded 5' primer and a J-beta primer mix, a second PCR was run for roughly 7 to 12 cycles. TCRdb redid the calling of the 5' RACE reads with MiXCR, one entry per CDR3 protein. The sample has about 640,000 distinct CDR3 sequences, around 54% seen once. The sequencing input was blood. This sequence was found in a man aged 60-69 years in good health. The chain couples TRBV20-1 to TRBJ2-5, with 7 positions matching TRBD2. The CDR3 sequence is CSARAERGGIQETQYF. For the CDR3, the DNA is TGCAGTGCTAGAGCTGAGCGGGGTGGAATCCAAGAGACCCAGTACTTC.